This entry concerns a single TCR beta chain. Profiled with immunoSEQ multiplex PCR; TCRdb holds only in-frame clones, not every one. Of 200,000 or so clones listed, 75% to 85% are singletons. This sample stems from a study of cytotoxic CD8 clonotypes in ibrutinib-treated CLL. As for the study in general: Partial responses numbered around 24 and complete responses 2; after a median approximately 70 months, 14 stayed remitted and approximately twelve progressed. Response samples came after a median roughly twelve months of treatment, range 6 to 36. Mean values per sample were around 270,000 productive templates and 98,000 or so productive rearrangements.

Between the trimmed V and J ends, which lost 0 bases and 8 bases, there was a span of 10 bases. CDR1 is LNHDA, CDR2 SQIVND, per germline (reference sequence). The CDR3 runs 13 residues. The gene calls are TRBV19 and TRBJ1-1; D is ambiguous. This TCR came from a human donor with chronic lymphocytic leukemia. Sequenced here: PBMCs, sampled after 12 months of ibrutinib treatment. CDR3 amino acids: CASSIDTGIEAFF. DNA for the CDR3: TGTGCCAGTAGTATAGATACCGGGATAGAAGCTTTCTTT.